Following are 9 T cell receptor beta chains from one sample sequenced in a study of vaccination effects on CD4 cells after COVID-19. These receptors have no known antigen. Data came from immunoSEQ multiplex PCR; TCRdb stores just in-frame clones and leaves some out. The data show about 43,000 clones, around 78% seen once. Before sequencing, viral peptide pools were used by the ViraFEST assay to expand antigen-specific CD4+ T cells. The culture ran for roughly 10 days before CD4+ T cells were isolated. Negative nucleocapsid antibody tests before and after vaccination confirmed no previous SARS-CoV-2 infection. The sample in question was CD4+ T cells from PBMCs cultured with SARS-CoV-2 spike peptides, obtained before COVID-19 vaccination. Receptors were obtained from a human donor who received a COVID-19 vaccine.

V and J are TRBV18 and TRBJ2-3; D uncertain. Looked up from germline, CDR1 is KGHSH and CDR2 is LQKENI. V gave up 3 bases and J gave up 0 bases, with 16 bases separating them. The CDR3 covers 17 residues. The CDR3 DNA reads as TGTGCCAGCTCACCCCTTGCGTATCCGGCTAGCACAGATACGCAGTATTTT. This encodes CASSPLAYPASTDTQYF.

In its sample, this clone was seen a few times. The V gene is TRBV9, the J gene TRBJ1-6, with D unclear. V was clipped by 3 bases and J by 5 bases, with 6 bases between them. The CDR3 totals 13 residues. CDR1 SGDLS and CDR2 YYNGEE come from the germline V gene. The CDR3 is CASSGTNNSPLHF. The CDR3, as DNA: TGTGCCAGCAGCGGAACAAATAATTCACCCCTCCACTTT. The full variable domain, with the rest looked up from reference TRBV9 and TRBJ1-6, is DSGVTQTPKHLITATGQRVTLRCSPRSGDLSVYWYQQSLDQGLQFLIQYYNGEERAKGNILERFSAQQFPDLHSELNLSSLELGDSALYFCASSGTNNSPLHFGNGTRLTVT.

This rearrangement joins TRBV2 to TRBJ2-5; the match to TRBD1 covers 8 bases. The CDR3 is made up of 14 amino acids. The germline CDR1 and CDR2 sequences are SNHLY and FYNNEI. Trimming at V came to 10 bases and at J to 2 bases, leaving 9 bases not matched to a gene. The CDR3 is CATKPNRGQETQYF. CDR3 bases: TGTGCCACCAAACCCAACAGGGGGCAAGAGACCCAGTACTTC.

The CDR3 sequence is CASSNRQLNQPQHF. DNA for the CDR3: TGTGCCAGCAGTAACCGACAGCTAAATCAGCCCCAGCATTTT. The V call is TRBV5-6, the J call TRBJ1-5; D is possibly TRBD1 (5 bases). This CDR3 is 14 amino acids long. The germline V gene encodes CDR1 SGHDT and CDR2 YYEEEE. Trimming shortened V by 5 bases and J by 4 bases, and 13 bases separated the two germline ends. Drawing the rest from reference TRBV5-6 and TRBJ1-5, the complete variable domain is DAGVTQSPTHLIKTRGQQVTLRCSPKSGHDTVSWYQQALGQGPQFIFQYYEEEERQRGNFPDRFSGHQFPNYSSELNVNALLLGDSALYLCASSNRQLNQPQHFGDGTRLSIL.

This clone was picked up one time. CDR3 loop: CASTLTPGQGWNEQYV. The CDR3 nucleotides read TGTGCCAGCACCCTAACCCCGGGACAGGGGTGGAACGAGCAGTACGTC. V is TRBV7-9 and J is TRBJ2-7, with 10 positions matching TRBD1. Trimming removed 7 bases from V and 5 bases from J; junction bases left unmatched: 14. The CDR3 is 16 residues long. Germline CDR1 SEHNR, CDR2 FQNEAQ (reference sequence).

The rearrangement links TRBV21-1 to TRBJ2-2; the D segment call TRBD2 is taken from the table without a DNA check. TRBV21-1 is deemed a pseudogene. The CDR3 is 17 amino acids. The DNA for the CDR3 is TGTGCCAGCAGCAAGACTAGCGGGGGGGGGAACACCGGGGAGCTGTTTTTT. It codes for CASSKTSGGGNTGELFF.

The gene calls are TRBV5-1 and TRBJ1-1, with 7 bases that match TRBD1. This CDR3 is built from 14 residues. CDR1 and CDR2 (germline): SGHRS, YFSETQ. V lost 4 bases to trimming and J lost 1 base; unmatched junction nucleotides: 4. The CDR3 coding sequence is TGCGCCAGCAGCCTTAACAGGGGGAACACTGAAGCTTTCTTT. It is translated as CASSLNRGNTEAFF.

The CDR3 loop reads CASSSGRDSNEKLFF. The CDR3 coding sequence is TGCGCCAGCAGCTCGGGCCGGGACAGCAATGAAAAACTGTTTTTT. The V and J genes are TRBV5-1 and TRBJ1-4; 7 positions agree with TRBD1. The V gene end was trimmed by 3 bases and the J gene end by 5 bases; junction bases not matched to a gene: 7. The CDR3 runs to 15 residues. Germline lookup yields CDR1 SGHRS and CDR2 YFSETQ.

The chain combines TRBV9 with TRBJ2-3, with D uncertain. The V gene's germline CDR1 is SGDLS and CDR2 YYNGEE. Trimming shortened V by 6 bases and J by 2 bases, and 13 bases separated the two germline ends. CDR3 length: 14 amino acids. CDR3 residues: CASTPAMFTDTQYF. CDR3 sequence (DNA): TGTGCCAGCACCCCGGCAATGTTCACAGATACGCAGTATTTT.